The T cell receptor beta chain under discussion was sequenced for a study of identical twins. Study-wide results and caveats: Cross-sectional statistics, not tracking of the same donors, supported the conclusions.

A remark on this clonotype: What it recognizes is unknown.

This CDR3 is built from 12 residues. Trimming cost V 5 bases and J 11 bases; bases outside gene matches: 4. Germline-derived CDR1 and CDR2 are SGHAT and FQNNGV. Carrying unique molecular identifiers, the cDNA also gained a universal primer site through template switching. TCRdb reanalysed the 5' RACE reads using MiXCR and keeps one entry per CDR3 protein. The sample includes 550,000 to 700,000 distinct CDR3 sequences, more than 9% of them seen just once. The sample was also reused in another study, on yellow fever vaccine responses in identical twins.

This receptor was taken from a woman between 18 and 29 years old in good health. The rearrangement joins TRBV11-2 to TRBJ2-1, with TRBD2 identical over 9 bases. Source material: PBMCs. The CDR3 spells CASSRGLAKQFF. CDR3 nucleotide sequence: TGTGCCAGCAGCAGGGGACTAGCCAAGCAGTTCTTC.